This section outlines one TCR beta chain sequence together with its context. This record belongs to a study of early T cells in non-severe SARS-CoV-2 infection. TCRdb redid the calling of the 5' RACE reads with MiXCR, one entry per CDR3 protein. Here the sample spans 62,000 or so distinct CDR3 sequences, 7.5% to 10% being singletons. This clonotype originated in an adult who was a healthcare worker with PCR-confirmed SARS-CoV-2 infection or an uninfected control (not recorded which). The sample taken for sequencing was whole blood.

Written as DNA, the CDR3 is TGCAGTGCTCCGGGACAGGGTAATTCACCCCTCCACTTT. It codes for CSAPGQGNSPLHF. V and J are TRBV20-1 and TRBJ1-6; the match to TRBD1 covers 9 bases. CDR1 and CDR2 (germline): DFQATT, SNEGSKA (reference sequence). The CDR3 extends over 13 amino acids. J gave up 6 bases and V 5 bases, and 2 bases lay outside the gene matches.